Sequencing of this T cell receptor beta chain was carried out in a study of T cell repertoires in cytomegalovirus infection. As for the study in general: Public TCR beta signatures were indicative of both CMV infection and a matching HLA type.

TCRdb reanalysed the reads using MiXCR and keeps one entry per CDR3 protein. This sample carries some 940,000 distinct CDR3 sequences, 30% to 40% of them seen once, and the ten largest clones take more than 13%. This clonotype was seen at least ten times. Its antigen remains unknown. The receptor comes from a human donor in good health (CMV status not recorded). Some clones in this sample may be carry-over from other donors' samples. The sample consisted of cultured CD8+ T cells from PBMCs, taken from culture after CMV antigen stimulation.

CDR3 residues: CASSFGPGLETQYF. Here the CDR3 DNA reads TGTGCCAGCAGCTTTGGGCCAGGGCTAGAGACCCAGTACTTC. The chain links TRBV7-8 to TRBJ2-5, with D possibly TRBD1 on 5 matching bases. CDR3 length equals 14 residues. Germline V lookup: CDR1 SGHVS, CDR2 FQNEAQ. Trimming left V 3 bases short and J 4 bases short, with 12 bases between.